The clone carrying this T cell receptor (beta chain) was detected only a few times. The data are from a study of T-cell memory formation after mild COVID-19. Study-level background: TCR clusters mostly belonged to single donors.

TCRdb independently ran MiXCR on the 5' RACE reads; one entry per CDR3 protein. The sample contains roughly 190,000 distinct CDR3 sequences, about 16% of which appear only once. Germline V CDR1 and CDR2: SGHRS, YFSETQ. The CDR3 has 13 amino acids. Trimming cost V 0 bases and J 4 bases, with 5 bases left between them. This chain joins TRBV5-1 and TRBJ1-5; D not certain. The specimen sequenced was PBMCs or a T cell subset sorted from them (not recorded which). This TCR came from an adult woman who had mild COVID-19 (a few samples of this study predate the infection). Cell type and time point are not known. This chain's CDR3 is CASSLDANQPQHF. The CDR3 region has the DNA TGCGCCAGCAGCTTGGACGCAAATCAGCCCCAGCATTTT. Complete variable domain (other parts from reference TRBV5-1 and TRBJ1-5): KAGVTQTPRYLIKTRGQQVTLSCSPISGHRSVSWYQQTPGQGLQFLFEYFSETQRNKGNFPGRFSGRQFSNSRSEMNVSTLELGDSALYLCASSLDANQPQHFGDGTRLSIL.